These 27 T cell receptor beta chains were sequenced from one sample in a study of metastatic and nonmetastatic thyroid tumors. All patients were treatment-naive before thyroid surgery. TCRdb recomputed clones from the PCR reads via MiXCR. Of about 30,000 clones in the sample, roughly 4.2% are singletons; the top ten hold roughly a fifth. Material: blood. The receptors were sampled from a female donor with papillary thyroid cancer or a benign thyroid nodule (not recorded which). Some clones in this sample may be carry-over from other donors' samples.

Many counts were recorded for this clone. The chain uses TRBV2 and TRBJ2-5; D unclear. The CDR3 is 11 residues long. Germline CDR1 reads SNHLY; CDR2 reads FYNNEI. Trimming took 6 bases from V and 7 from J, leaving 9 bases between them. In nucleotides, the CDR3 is TGTGCCAGCAGGGAGCTTTTGACCCAGTACTTC. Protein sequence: CASRELLTQYF.

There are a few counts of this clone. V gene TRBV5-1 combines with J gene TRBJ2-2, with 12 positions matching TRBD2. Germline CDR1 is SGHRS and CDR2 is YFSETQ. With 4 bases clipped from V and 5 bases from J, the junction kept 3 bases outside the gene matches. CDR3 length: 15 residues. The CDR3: CASSPGTSGTGELFF. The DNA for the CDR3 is TGCGCCAGCAGCCCCGGGACTAGCGGGACCGGGGAGCTGTTTTTT.

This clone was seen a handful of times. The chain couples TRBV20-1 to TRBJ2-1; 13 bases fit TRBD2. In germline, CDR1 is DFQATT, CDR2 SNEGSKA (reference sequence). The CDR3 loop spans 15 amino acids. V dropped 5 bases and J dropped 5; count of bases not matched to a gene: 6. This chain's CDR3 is CSARYGLAGDNEQFF. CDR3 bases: TGCAGTGCTCGATACGGACTAGCGGGAGACAATGAGCAGTTCTTC.

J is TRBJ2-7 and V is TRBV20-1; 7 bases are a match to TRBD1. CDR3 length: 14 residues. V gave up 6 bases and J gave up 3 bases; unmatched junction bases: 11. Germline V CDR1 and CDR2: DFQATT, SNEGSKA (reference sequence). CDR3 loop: CSAAPGGRSYEQYF. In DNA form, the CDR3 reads TGCAGTGCAGCCCCAGGGGGAAGGAGCTACGAGCAGTACTTC.

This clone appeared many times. In DNA form, the CDR3 reads TGTGCCAGCAGCTTTGCAGGGAAAGCTGAAGCTTTCTTT. This encodes CASSFAGKAEAFF. V usage is TRBV7-9 and J usage is TRBJ1-1, with TRBD1 as a possible D gene (5 bases). The CDR3 has 13 amino acids. The V gene lost 3 bases and the J gene lost 6 bases, with 11 bases spanning the gap. Germline CDR1 is SEHNR and CDR2 is FQNEAQ (reference sequence).

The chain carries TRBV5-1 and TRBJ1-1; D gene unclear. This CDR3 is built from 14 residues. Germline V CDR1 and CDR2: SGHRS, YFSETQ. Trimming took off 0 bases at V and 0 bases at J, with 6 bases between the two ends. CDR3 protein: CASSLDGMNTEAFF. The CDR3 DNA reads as TGCGCCAGCAGCTTGGACGGCATGAACACTGAAGCTTTCTTT.

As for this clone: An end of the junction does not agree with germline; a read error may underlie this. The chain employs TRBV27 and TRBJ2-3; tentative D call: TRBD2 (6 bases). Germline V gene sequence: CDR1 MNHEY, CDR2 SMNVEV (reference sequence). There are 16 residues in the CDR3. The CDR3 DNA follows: TGTGCCAGCATTTTAGGGATGGGGGGAGACCCAGATACGCAGTATTTT. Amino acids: CASILGMGGDPDTQYF.

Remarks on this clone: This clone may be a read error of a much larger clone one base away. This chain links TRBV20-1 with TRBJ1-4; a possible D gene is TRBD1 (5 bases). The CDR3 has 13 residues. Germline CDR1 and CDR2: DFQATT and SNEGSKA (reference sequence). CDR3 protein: CRARRDGNEKLFF. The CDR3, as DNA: TGCCGTGCTAGACGGGACGGTAATGAAAAACTGTTTTTT.

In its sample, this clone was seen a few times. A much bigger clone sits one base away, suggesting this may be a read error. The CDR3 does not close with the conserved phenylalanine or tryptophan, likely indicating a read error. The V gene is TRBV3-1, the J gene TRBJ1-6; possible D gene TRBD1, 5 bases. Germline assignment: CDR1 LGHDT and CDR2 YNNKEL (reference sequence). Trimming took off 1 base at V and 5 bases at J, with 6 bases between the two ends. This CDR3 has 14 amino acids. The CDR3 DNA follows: TGTGCCAGCAGCCAAGCGGGGGATAATTCACCCCTCCACCTT. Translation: CASSQAGDNSPLHL.

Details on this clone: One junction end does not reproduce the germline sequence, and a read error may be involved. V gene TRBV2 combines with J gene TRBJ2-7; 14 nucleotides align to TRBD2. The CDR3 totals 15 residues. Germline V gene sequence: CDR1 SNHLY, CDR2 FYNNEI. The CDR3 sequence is CASILTSGRAYGQYF. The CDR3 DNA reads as TGTGCCAGCATTCTGACTAGCGGGAGGGCCTACGGGCAGTACTTC. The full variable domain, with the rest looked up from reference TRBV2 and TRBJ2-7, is EPEVTQTPSHQVTQMGQEVILRCVPISNHLYFYWYRQILGQKVEFLVSFYNNEISEKSEIFDDQFSVERPDGSNFTLKIRSTKLEDSAMYFCASILTSGRAYGQYFGPGTRLTVT.

CDR3 nucleotide sequence: TGTGCCAGCAGCTTAAGCGCCCGACGTGATACGCAGTATTTT. It translates to CASSLSARRDTQYF. The V gene is TRBV9, the J gene TRBJ2-2, with D uncertain. Gene TRBJ2-3 matches the end of the DNA better, so the J call may be wrong. CDR3 length equals 14 residues. Per germline, CDR1 SGDLS and CDR2 YYNGEE.

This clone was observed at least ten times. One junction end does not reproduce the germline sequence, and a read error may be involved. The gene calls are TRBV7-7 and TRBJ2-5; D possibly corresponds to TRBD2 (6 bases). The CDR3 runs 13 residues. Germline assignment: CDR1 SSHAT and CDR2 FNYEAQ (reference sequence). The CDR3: CASSLGLVETQYF. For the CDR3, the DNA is TGTGCTAGCAGCTTGGGACTGGTCGAGACCCAGTACTTC.

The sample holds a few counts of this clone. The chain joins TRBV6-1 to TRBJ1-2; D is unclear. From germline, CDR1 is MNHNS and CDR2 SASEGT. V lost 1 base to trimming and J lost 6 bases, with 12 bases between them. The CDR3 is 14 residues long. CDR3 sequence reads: CASSEGAFTDGYTF. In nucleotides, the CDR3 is TGTGCCAGCAGTGAAGGGGCCTTCACAGATGGCTACACCTTC.

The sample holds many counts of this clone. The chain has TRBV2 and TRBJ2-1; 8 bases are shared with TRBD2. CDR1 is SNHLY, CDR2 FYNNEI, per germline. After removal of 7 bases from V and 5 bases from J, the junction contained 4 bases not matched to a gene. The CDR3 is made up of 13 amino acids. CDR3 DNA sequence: TGTGCCAGCACGGGGGGGGGGAACAATGAGCAGTTCTTC. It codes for CASTGGGNNEQFF.

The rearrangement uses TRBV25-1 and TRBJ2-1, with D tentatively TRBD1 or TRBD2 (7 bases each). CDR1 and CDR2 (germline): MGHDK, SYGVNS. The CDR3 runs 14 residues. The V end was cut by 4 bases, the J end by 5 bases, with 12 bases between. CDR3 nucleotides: TGTGCCAGCAGTGTGCCAGGGGGGGACAATGAGCAGTTCTTC. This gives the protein CASSVPGGDNEQFF.

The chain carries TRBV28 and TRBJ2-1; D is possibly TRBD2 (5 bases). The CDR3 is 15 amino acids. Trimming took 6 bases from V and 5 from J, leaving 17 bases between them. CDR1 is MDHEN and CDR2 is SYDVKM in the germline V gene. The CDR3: CASSPLAGGHNEQFF. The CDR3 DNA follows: TGTGCCAGCAGCCCCTTGGCGGGCGGGCACAATGAGCAGTTCTTC.

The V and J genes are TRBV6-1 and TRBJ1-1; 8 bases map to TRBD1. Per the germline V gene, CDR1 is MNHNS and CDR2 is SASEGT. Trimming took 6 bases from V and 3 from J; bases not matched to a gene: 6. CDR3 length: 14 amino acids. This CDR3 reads CASRTGELHTEAFF. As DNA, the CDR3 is TGTGCCAGCAGGACAGGGGAGCTGCACACTGAAGCTTTCTTT.

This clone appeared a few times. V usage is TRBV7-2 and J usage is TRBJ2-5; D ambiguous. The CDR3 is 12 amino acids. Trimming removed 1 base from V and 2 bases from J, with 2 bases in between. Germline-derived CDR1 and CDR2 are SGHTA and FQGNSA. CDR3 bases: TGTGCCAGCAGCTTAGTTCAAGAGACCCAGTACTTC. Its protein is CASSLVQETQYF. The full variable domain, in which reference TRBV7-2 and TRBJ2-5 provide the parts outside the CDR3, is GAGVSQSPSNKVTEKGKDVELRCDPISGHTALYWYRQSLGQGLEFLIYFQGNSAPDKSGLPSDRFSAERTGGSVSTLTIQRTQQEDSAVYLCASSLVQETQYFGPGTRLLVL.

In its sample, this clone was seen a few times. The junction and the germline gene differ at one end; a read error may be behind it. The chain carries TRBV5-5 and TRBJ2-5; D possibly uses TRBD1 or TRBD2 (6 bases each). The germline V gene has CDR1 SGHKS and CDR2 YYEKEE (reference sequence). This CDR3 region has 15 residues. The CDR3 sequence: CTSSHPGASQETQYF. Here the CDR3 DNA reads TGTACCAGCAGCCATCCGGGGGCCTCCCAAGAGACCCAGTACTTC. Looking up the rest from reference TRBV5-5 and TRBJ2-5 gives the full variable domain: DAGVTQSPTHLIKTRGQQVTLRCSPISGHKSVSWYQQVLGQGPQFIFQYYEKEERGRGNFPDRFSARQFPNYSSELNVNALLLGDSALYLCTSSHPGASQETQYFGPGTRLLVL.

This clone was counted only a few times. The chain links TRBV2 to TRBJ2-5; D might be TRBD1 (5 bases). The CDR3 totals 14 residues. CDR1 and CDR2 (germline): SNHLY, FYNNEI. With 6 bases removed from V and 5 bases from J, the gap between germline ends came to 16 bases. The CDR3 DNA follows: TGTGCCAGCAGACAGGACGAACGTCCCGAGACCCAGTACTTC. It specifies CASRQDERPETQYF.

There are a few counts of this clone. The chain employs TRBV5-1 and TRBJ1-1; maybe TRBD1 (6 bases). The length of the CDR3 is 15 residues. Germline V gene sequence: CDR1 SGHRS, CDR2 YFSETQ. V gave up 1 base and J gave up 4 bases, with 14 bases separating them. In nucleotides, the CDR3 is TGCGCCAGCAGCTTGCCCAGGGGTGTAGGCACTGAAGCTTTCTTT. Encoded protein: CASSLPRGVGTEAFF.

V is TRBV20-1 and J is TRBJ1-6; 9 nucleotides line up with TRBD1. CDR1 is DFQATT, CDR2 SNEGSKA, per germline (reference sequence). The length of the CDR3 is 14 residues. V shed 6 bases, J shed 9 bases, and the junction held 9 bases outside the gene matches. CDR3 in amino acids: CSASRDRESSPLHF. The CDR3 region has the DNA TGCAGTGCCTCCCGGGACAGGGAGAGTTCACCCCTCCACTTT.

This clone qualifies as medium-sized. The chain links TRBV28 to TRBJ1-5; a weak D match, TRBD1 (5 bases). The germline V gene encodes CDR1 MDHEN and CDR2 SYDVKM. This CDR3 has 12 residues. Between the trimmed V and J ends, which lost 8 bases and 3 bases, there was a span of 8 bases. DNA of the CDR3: TGTGCCAGCCGGGGGGTCAATCAGCCCCAGCATTTT. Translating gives CASRGVNQPQHF.

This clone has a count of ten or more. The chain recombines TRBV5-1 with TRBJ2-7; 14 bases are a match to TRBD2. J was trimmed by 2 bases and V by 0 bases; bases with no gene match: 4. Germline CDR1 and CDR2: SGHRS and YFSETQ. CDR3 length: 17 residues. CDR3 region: CASSLATSGRAAYEQYF. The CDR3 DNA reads TGCGCCAGCAGCTTGGCGACTAGCGGGAGGGCGGCCTACGAGCAGTACTTC.

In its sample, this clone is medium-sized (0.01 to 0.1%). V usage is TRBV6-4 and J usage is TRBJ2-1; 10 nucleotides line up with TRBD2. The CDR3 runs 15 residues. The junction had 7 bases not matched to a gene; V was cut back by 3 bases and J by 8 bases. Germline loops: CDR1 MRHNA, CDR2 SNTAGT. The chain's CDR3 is CASSELAGGTDEQFF. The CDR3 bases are TGTGCCAGCAGTGAATTAGCGGGAGGAACGGATGAGCAGTTCTTC.

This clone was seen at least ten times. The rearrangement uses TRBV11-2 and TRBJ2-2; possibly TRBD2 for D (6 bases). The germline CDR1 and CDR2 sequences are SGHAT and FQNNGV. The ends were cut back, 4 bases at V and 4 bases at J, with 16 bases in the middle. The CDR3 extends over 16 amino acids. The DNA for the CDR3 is TGTGCCAGCAGCTCCCGGCGAGCGGGTATCACCGGGGAGCTGTTTTTT. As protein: CASSSRRAGITGELFF.

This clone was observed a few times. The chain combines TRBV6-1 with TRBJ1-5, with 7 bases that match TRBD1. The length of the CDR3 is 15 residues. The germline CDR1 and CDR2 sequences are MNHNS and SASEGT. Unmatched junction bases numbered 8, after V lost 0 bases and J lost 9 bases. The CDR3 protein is CASSEARQGGRPQHF. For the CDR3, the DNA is TGTGCCAGCAGTGAAGCTCGGCAGGGGGGCCGGCCCCAGCATTTT.